One and the same sample provided the 20 T cell receptor beta chains below, sequenced in a study of CD8 T cells in ankylosing spondylitis. TCRdb re-derived calls from the 5' RACE reads in MiXCR, one entry per CDR3 protein. The data show about 340,000 distinct CDR3 sequences, 14% to 15% seen once. The source material was blood, either unsorted or a sorted T cell fraction (not recorded which). These receptors originate from a male donor with ankylosing spondylitis or in good health (not recorded which).

This sequence joins TRBV7-2 and TRBJ2-1, with TRBD2 identical over 8 bases. The V segment lost 3 bases and the J segment 4 bases; nucleotides outside the gene matches: 8. The CDR3 has 16 residues. Germline assignment: CDR1 SGHTA and CDR2 FQGNSA. The DNA for the CDR3 is TGTGCCAGCAGCTTCCGGACTAGCCCCACTTACAATGAGCAGTTCTTC. It codes for CASSFRTSPTYNEQFF. The whole variable domain, filled in from reference TRBV7-2 and TRBJ2-1, reads GAGVSQSPSNKVTEKGKDVELRCDPISGHTALYWYRQSLGQGLEFLIYFQGNSAPDKSGLPSDRFSAERTGGSVSTLTIQRTQQEDSAVYLCASSFRTSPTYNEQFFGPGTRLTVL.

This clonotype was recorded a few times. V and J are TRBV11-2 and TRBJ1-6; D remains unclear. CDR3 size: 13 residues. CDR1 and CDR2 (germline): SGHAT, FQNNGV. V was shortened by 5 bases and J by 8 bases, with 10 bases between the two germline ends. The CDR3 loop reads CASSPRTDSPLHF. The CDR3 DNA reads as TGTGCCAGCAGCCCCAGGACGGATTCACCCCTCCACTTT.

This clonotype was observed a few times. This chain joins TRBV18 and TRBJ1-2; 11 nucleotides align to TRBD1. CDR1 is KGHSH and CDR2 is LQKENI in the germline V gene. V shed 2 bases and J 8 bases; nucleotides not matched to a gene: 10. This CDR3 spans 16 amino acids. In DNA, the CDR3 is TGTGCCAGCTCACCAAGTACTCCGGGACAGGGGGGCGGCTACACCTTC. Protein product: CASSPSTPGQGGGYTF.

This clonotype was counted only a few times. The CDR3 loop is CASSKDRSYGYTF. CDR3 bases: TGTGCCAGCAGCAAAGACAGGAGCTATGGCTACACCTTC. V and J are TRBV11-3 and TRBJ1-2; weak D call: TRBD1 (6 bases). Between the trimmed V and J ends, which lost 5 bases and 4 bases, there was a span of 11 bases. The CDR3 extends over 13 amino acids. Germline lookup yields CDR1 SGHNT and CDR2 YENEEA.

This clonotype appeared many times. This chain links TRBV12-3 or TRBV12-4 with TRBJ1-5; D gene uncertain. CDR3 length: 15 amino acids. V dropped 1 base and J dropped 4 bases, with 11 bases sitting between them. The CDR3 loop reads CASSLEYSFNQPQHF. In nucleotides, the CDR3 is TGTGCCAGCAGTTTAGAGTACAGTTTTAATCAGCCCCAGCATTTT.

In its sample, this clonotype was seen many times. The chain is built from TRBV5-1 and TRBJ1-1, with D possibly matching TRBD1 (6 bases). The CDR3 loop spans 16 amino acids. Germline assignment: CDR1 SGHRS and CDR2 YFSETQ. Trimming shortened V by 0 bases and J by 4 bases, and 16 bases separated the two germline ends. The CDR3 sequence is CASSLGGEQGGTEAFF. For the CDR3, the DNA is TGCGCCAGCAGCTTGGGAGGGGAACAGGGAGGCACTGAAGCTTTCTTT.

This clonotype occurred a few times. The chain links TRBV20-1 to TRBJ2-1; 16 bases are a match to TRBD2. Germline V gives CDR1 DFQATT, CDR2 SNEGSKA (reference sequence). The CDR3 has 15 residues. The V and J ends lost 6 bases and 6 bases, in that order; junction bases with no gene match: 5. CDR3 coding DNA: TGCAGTGCGGTAGGGACTAGCGGGGGGGCCAATGAGCAGTTCTTC. Protein sequence: CSAVGTSGGANEQFF.

Regarding this clonotype: Compared with germline, one end of the junction differs, possibly owing to a read error. V gene TRBV7-2 combines with J gene TRBJ2-5; the match to TRBD2 covers 7 bases. Germline V gene data show CDR1 as SGHTA and CDR2 as FQGNSA. The CDR3 runs to 12 residues. CDR3 loop: CASSKNLGGVDF. The CDR3 bases are TGTGCCAGCAGTAAAAACCTTGGGGGGGTGGACTTC.

This sequence joins TRBV5-1 and TRBJ2-2, with D possibly TRBD1 on 5 matching bases. The CDR3 spans 15 residues. V lost 2 bases to trimming and J lost 4 bases, with 12 bases between them. Germline CDR1 and CDR2: SGHRS and YFSETQ. The CDR3 sequence: CASSFMTVGTGELFF. The CDR3 nucleotides read TGCGCCAGCAGCTTCATGACAGTGGGCACCGGGGAGCTGTTTTTT. Looking up the rest from reference TRBV5-1 and TRBJ2-2 gives the full variable domain: KAGVTQTPRYLIKTRGQQVTLSCSPISGHRSVSWYQQTPGQGLQFLFEYFSETQRNKGNFPGRFSGRQFSNSRSEMNVSTLELGDSALYLCASSFMTVGTGELFFGEGSRLTVL.

The chain is built from TRBV7-2 and TRBJ2-3; D assignment may be TRBD1 or TRBD2 (6 bases each). Germline V gene sequence: CDR1 SGHTA, CDR2 FQGNSA. The CDR3 contains 14 residues. Trimming shortened V by 3 bases and J by 5 bases, and 12 bases separated the two germline ends. Here the CDR3 DNA reads TGTGCCAGCAGCTTGGGGGGCCCGGGAGATACGCAGTATTTT. It codes for CASSLGGPGDTQYF.

The V call is TRBV3-1, the J call TRBJ2-7; 8 bases are shared with TRBD2. The CDR3 is 18 residues long. Trimming took 1 base from V and 0 from J; bases not matched to a gene: 11. CDR1 is LGHDT, CDR2 YNNKEL, per germline (reference sequence). Here the CDR3 DNA reads TGTGCCAGCAGCCAAGGGGACTCAACTAGCGGAAGCTCCTACGAGCAGTACTTC. It yields the protein CASSQGDSTSGSSYEQYF.

This clonotype was detected a few times. The chain links TRBV30 to TRBJ2-2, with D possibly matching TRBD2 (6 bases). CDR1 is GTSNPN and CDR2 is SVGIG in the germline V gene (reference sequence). There are 13 residues in the CDR3. Between the trimmed V and J ends, which lost 1 base and 6 bases, there was a span of 9 bases. As DNA, the CDR3 is TGTGCCTGGAGTGAGACTAGATCCGGGGAGCTGTTTTTT. This sequence encodes CAWSETRSGELFF.

This chain links TRBV6-1 with TRBJ2-5; D may be TRBD1 (6 bases). With 6 bases removed from V and 2 bases from J, the gap between germline ends came to 16 bases. Germline CDR1 is MNHNS and CDR2 is SASEGT. CDR3 length: 15 amino acids. The CDR3 here is CASSPILQGQETQYF. In DNA form, the CDR3 reads TGTGCCAGCAGCCCCATTTTACAGGGACAAGAGACCCAGTACTTC.

The CDR3: CASSKGTSGRDEQFF. For the CDR3, the DNA is TGTGCCAGCAGCAAAGGGACTAGCGGGAGGGATGAGCAGTTCTTC. The chain has TRBV7-9 and TRBJ2-1; 16 bases are shared with TRBD2. Germline CDR1 is SEHNR and CDR2 is FQNEAQ (reference sequence). The CDR3 sequence is 15 residues long. Trimming at V came to 5 bases and at J to 8 bases, leaving 3 bases not matched to a gene.

The chain joins TRBV10-3 to TRBJ2-7; 9 bases align to TRBD1. Per the germline V gene, CDR1 is ENHRY and CDR2 is SYGVKD. The V segment lost 6 bases and the J segment 4 bases; nucleotides outside the gene matches: 4. The CDR3 loop spans 13 amino acids. The CDR3 DNA reads TGTGCCATCAGGGGAGGACAGGGGTACGAGCAGTACTTC. Protein product: CAIRGGQGYEQYF.

This clonotype was picked up a small number of times. The chain uses TRBV20-1 and TRBJ2-6; TRBD1 might be the D (5 bases). The germline V gene encodes CDR1 DFQATT and CDR2 SNEGSKA (reference sequence). The V gene lost 2 bases and the J gene lost 1 base, with 18 bases spanning the gap. The CDR3 has 18 residues. The CDR3 sequence is CSARCLTVRLSGANVLTF. CDR3 nucleotides: TGCAGTGCTAGATGCCTGACAGTCAGACTTTCTGGGGCCAACGTCCTGACTTTC.

This clonotype turned up a few times. The chain links TRBV30 to TRBJ2-1; no clear D. Germline V gene data show CDR1 as GTSNPN and CDR2 as SVGIG (reference sequence). V lost 2 bases and J lost 8, with 7 bases in between. The CDR3 extends over 11 amino acids. The CDR3 nucleotides read TGTGCCTGGAGTTTAGTAGATGAGCAGTTCTTC. Translating gives CAWSLVDEQFF.

This clonotype was seen a handful of times. The chain employs TRBV9 and TRBJ1-6, with D possibly being TRBD1 (6 bases). V lost 1 base and J lost 8, with 7 bases in between. Germline values: CDR1 SGDLS, CDR2 YYNGEE. This CDR3 spans 13 amino acids. The CDR3 protein is CASSVRGDSPLHF. As DNA, the CDR3 is TGTGCCAGCAGCGTAAGGGGGGATTCACCCCTCCACTTT.

This clonotype was detected a few times. This chain uses TRBV5-1 with TRBJ2-7; 9 bases line up with TRBD2. V shed 0 bases, J shed 4 bases, and the junction held 8 bases outside the gene matches. The CDR3 sequence is 16 residues long. Germline CDR1 and CDR2: SGHRS and YFSETQ. CDR3 region: CASSLEGGRASYEQYF. The CDR3 nucleotides are TGCGCCAGCAGCTTGGAGGGCGGGAGGGCCAGTTACGAGCAGTACTTC.

This clonotype was counted only a few times. The V gene is TRBV4-1, the J gene TRBJ2-7, with a tentative D call TRBD1 (6 bases). Trimming stripped 4 bases from V and 2 bases from J, with 12 bases between. The germline gives CDR1 MGHRA, CDR2 YSYEKL. This CDR3 has 14 residues. The CDR3 nucleotides read TGCGCCAGCAGCCCCGACAGGTCCACCTACGAGCAGTACTTC. This translates into CASSPDRSTYEQYF.